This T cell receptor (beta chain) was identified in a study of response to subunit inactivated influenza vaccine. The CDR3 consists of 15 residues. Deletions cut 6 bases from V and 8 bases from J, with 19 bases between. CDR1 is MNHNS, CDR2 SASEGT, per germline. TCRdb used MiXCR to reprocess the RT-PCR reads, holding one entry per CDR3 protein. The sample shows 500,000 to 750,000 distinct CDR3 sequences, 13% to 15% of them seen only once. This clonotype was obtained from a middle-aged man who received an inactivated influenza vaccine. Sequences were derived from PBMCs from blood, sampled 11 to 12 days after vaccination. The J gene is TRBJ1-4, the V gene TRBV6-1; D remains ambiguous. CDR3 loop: CASSPRHLIGEKLFF. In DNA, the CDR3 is TGTGCCAGCAGCCCCCGGCATCTCATTGGGGAAAAACTGTTTTTT.